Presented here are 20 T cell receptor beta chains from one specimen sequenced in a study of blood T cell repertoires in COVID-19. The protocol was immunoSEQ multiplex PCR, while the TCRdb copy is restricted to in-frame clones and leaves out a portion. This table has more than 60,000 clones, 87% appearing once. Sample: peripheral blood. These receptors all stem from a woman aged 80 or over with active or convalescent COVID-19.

CDR3 residues: CASSPLAGPTSYEQYF. For the CDR3, the DNA is TGTGCCAGCAGCCCACTAGCCGGGCCGACCTCCTACGAGCAGTACTTC. The chain uses TRBV3-1 (or the pseudogene TRBV3-2) and TRBJ2-7, with D perhaps matching TRBD2 (6 bases). Per the germline V gene, CDR1 is LGHDT and CDR2 is YNNKEL (reference sequence). The CDR3 runs to 16 residues. Trimming took off 4 bases at V and 0 bases at J, with 16 bases between the two ends.

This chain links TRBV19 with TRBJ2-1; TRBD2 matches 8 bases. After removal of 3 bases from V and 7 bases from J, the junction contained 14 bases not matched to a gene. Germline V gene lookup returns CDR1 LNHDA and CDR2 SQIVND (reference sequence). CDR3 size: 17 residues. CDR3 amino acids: CASSMGVAGGAWNEQFF. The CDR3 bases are TGTGCCAGTAGTATGGGGGTCGCCGGGGGGGCCTGGAATGAGCAGTTCTTC.

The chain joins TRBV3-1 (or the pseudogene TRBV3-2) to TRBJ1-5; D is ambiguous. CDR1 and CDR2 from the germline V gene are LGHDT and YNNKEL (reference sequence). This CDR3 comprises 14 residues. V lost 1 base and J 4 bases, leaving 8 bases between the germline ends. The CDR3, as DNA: TGTGCCAGCAGCCAAGGTAGAGGGAATCAGCCCCAGCATTTT. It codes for CASSQGRGNQPQHF.

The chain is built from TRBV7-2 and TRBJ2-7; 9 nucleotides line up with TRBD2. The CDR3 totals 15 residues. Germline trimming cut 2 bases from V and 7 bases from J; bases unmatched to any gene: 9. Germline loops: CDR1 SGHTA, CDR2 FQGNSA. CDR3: CASSLMAVGLAEQYF. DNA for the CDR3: TGTGCCAGCAGCTTAATGGCGGTGGGACTAGCTGAGCAGTACTTC.

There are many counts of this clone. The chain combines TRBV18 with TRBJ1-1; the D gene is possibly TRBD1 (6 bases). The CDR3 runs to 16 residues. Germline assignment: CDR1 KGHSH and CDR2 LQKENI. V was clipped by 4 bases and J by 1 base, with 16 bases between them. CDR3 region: CASSRLVRGRNTEAFF. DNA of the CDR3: TGTGCCAGCTCACGACTGGTAAGGGGGAGGAACACTGAAGCTTTCTTT. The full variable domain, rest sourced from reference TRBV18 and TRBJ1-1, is NAGVMQNPRHLVRRRGQEARLRCSPMKGHSHVYWYRQLPEEGLKFMVYLQKENIIDESGMPKERFSAEFPKEGPSILRIQQVVRGDSAAYFCASSRLVRGRNTEAFFGQGTRLTVV.

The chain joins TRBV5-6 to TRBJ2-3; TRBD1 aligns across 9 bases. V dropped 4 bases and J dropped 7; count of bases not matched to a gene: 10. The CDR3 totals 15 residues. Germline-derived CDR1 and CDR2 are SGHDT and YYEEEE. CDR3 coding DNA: TGTGCCAGCAGCCCCCCGGGACAGGGTATCCATACGCAGTATTTT. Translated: CASSPPGQGIHTQYF.

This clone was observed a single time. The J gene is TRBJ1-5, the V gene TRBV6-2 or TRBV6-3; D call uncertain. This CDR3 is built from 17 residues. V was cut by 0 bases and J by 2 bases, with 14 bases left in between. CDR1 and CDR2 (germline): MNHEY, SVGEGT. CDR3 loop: CASSYSISQRGNQPQHF. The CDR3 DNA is TGTGCCAGCAGTTACTCGATTTCGCAGAGGGGCAATCAGCCCCAGCATTTT.

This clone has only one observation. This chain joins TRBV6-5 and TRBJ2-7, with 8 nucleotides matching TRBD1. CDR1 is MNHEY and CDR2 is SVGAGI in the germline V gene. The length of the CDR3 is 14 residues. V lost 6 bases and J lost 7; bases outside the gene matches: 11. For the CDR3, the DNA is TGTGCCAGCAGCCGACAGGGGCCGCCGGGAGAGCAGTACTTC. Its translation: CASSRQGPPGEQYF.

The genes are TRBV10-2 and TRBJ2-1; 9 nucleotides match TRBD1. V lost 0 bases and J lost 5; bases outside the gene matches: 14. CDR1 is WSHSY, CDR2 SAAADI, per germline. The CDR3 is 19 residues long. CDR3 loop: CASSESTGTGGKENNEQFF. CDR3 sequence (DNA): TGCGCCAGCAGTGAGTCGACCGGTACAGGGGGCAAAGAAAACAATGAGCAGTTCTTC.

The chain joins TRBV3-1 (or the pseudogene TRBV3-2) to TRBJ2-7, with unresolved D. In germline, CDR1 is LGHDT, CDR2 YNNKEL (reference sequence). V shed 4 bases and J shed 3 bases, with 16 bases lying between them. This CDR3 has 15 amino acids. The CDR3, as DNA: TGTGCCAGCAGCCTTTTGCCCGAAGCTCGCTACGAGCAGTACTTC. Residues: CASSLLPEARYEQYF.

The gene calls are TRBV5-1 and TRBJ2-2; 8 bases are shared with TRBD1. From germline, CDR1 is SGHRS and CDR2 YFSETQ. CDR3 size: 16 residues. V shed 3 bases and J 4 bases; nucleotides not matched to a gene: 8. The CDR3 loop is CASSSIGQGTTGELFF. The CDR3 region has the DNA TGCGCCAGCAGCTCGATCGGACAGGGTACCACCGGGGAGCTGTTTTTT.

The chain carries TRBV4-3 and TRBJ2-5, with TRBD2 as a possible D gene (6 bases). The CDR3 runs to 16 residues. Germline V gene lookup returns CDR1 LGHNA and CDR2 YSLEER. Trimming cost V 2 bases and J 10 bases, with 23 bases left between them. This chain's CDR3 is CASSQWLADEGEVQYF. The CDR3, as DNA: TGCGCCAGCAGCCAATGGTTGGCGGATGAAGGGGAGGTCCAGTACTTC.

CDR3 amino acids: CASSLGNAGGHTEAFF. CDR3 DNA sequence: TGCGCCAGCAGCTTGGGAAATGCAGGGGGGCACACTGAAGCTTTCTTT. The V and J genes are TRBV5-1 and TRBJ1-1; 7 bases fit TRBD1. Germline assignment: CDR1 SGHRS and CDR2 YFSETQ. The length of the CDR3 is 16 residues. The trim removed 0 bases at V and 3 bases at J, leaving 8 bases unmatched.

The CDR3 region has the DNA TGTGCCAGCAGCAAGACCGGGACAGCATCTGGAAACACCATATATTTT. It encodes CASSKTGTASGNTIYF. The V and J genes are TRBV7-9 and TRBJ1-3, with 7 bases that match TRBD1. The CDR3 length is 16 residues. Trimming at V came to 5 bases and at J to 1 base, leaving 8 bases not matched to a gene. Germline V gene sequence: CDR1 SEHNR, CDR2 FQNEAQ (reference sequence).

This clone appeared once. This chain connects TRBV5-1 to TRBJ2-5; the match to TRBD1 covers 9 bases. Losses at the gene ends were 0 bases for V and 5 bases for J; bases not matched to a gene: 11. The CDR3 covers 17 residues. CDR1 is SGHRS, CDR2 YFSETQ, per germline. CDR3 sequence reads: CASSLEMWGQGRETQYF. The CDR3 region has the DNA TGCGCCAGCAGCTTGGAAATGTGGGGACAGGGCCGGGAGACCCAGTACTTC.

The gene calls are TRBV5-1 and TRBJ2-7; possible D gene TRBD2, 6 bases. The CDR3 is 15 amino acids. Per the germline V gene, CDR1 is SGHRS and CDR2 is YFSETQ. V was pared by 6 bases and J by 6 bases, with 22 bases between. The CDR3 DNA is TGCGCCAGCACTCCGGAGGGGTTACCTAGGGGCGAGCAGTACTTC. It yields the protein CASTPEGLPRGEQYF.

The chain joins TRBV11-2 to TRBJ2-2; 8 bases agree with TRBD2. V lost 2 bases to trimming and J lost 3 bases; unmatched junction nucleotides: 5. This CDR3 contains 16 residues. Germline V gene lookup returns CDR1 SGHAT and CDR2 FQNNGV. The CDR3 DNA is TGTGCCAGCAGCTTATCCGCGGGGGGATACACCGGGGAGCTGTTTTTT. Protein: CASSLSAGGYTGELFF.

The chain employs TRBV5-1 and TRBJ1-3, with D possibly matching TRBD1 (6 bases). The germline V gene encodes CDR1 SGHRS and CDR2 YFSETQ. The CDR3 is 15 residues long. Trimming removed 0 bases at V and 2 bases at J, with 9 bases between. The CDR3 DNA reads TGCGCCAGCAGCTTGGCCACAGGGACTGGAAACACCATATATTTT. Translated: CASSLATGTGNTIYF.

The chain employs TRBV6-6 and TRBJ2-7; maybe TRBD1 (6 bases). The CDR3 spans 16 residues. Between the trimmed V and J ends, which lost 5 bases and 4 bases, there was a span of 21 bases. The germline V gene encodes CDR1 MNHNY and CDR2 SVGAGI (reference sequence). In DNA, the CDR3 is TGTGCCAGCAGTCCTACCCGCCCCAGGGGATCGTACGAGCAGTACTTC. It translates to CASSPTRPRGSYEQYF.

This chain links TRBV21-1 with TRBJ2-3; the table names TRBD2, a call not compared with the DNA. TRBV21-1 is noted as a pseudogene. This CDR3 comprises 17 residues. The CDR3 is CASSKGRSGSSTDTQYF. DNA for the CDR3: TGTGCCAGCAGCAAAGGGCGTAGCGGGAGTAGCACAGATACGCAGTATTTT.